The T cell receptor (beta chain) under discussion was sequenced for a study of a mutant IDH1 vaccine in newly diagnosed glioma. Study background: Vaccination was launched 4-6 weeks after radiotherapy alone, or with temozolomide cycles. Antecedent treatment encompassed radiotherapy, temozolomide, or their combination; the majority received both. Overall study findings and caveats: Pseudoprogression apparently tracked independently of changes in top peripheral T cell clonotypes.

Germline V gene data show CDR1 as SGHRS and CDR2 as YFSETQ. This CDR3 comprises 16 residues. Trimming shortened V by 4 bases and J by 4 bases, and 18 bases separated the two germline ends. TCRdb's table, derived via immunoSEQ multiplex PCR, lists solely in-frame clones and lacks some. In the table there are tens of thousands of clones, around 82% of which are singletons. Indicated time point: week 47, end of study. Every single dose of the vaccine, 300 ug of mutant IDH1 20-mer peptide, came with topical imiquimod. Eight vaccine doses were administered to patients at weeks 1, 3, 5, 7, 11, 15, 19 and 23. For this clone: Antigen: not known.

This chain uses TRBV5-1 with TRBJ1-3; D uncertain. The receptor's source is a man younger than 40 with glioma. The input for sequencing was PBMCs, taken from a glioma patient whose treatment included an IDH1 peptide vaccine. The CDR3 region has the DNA TGCGCCAGCAGCCCTGAGGTATTTGGCTCAGGAAACACCATATATTTT. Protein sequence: CASSPEVFGSGNTIYF.